Listed below are T cell receptor beta chains from one sample, sequenced in a study of T cells after yellow fever vaccination. From the 5' RACE reads, TCRdb called clonotypes with MiXCR, one entry per CDR3 protein. The sample lists over 110,000 distinct CDR3 sequences, roughly 8.2% occurring once. Sequences were derived from CD4+ T cells sorted from PBMCs, sampled 5 days after the yellow fever booster vaccination. Receptor source: a man between 25 and 39 years old who received the YFV17D yellow fever vaccine. The CDR3 runs from the conserved cysteine through the conserved F or W. A D gene is named only where the DNA matches it firmly. Clone size appears in some rows only: once, few, many, or a class for an expanded clone.

TRBJ1-5 many TRBV2 TRBD1 TGTGCCAGCGGACGACAGGGGGCAGTTCAGCCCCAGCATTTT CASGRQGAVQPQHF
TRBJ2-2 many TRBV6-5 . TGTGCCAGCAGTTCTGGGTTACAGGTCGGGGAGCTGTTTTTT CASSSGLQVGELFF
TRBJ1-3 many TRBV20-1 TRBD1 TGCAGTGCTAGAGAGACAGGGTCGCGTTCAGGAAACACCATATATTTT CSARETGSRSGNTIYF
TRBJ1-4 many TRBV20-1 TRBD1 TGCAGTGCGTATCGACAGGGCAATGAAAAACTGTTTTTT CSAYRQGNEKLFF
TRBJ2-3 many TRBV7-2 . TGTGCCAGCAGCCTCCTACGGAGCGATACGCAGTATTTT CASSLLRSDTQYF
TRBJ2-2 . TRBV6-2/TRBV6-3 . TGTGCCAGCTCTATTTCACACCGTAACACCGGGGAGCTGTTTTTT CASSISHRNTGELFF
TRBJ2-1 many TRBV7-9 TRBD2 TGTGCCAGCAGTTCCCCGACTAGCGGGAGTATTCATGAGCAGTTCTTC CASSSPTSGSIHEQFF
TRBJ2-5 many TRBV9 TRBD2 TGTGCCAGCAGCGTAGAGGGGACTAGCGGGAGGTATGAGACCCAGTACTTC CASSVEGTSGRYETQYF
TRBJ2-7 many TRBV7-9 TRBD1 TGTGCCAGCAGATCGGGACAGGGGGCAGTCAAGCAGTACTTC CASRSGQGAVKQYF
TRBJ2-2 . TRBV29-1 . TGCAGCGTTGTAGGGCAGGCGAACACCGGGGAGCTGTTTTTT CSVVGQANTGELFF
TRBJ2-1 many TRBV7-2 . TGTGCCAGCACGCGGGACATCTACAATGAGCAGTTCTTC CASTRDIYNEQFF
TRBJ2-7 . TRBV5-6 . TGTGCCAGCAGCCGCGGGCTCCTCTACGAGCAGTACTTC CASSRGLLYEQYF
TRBJ2-5 many TRBV6-5 TRBD1 TGTGCCAGCAGTTACCTGGAAGGACAGGGCCAAGAGACCCAGTACTTC CASSYLEGQGQETQYF
TRBJ2-1 . TRBV3-1 . TGTGCCTGCACCAACAGCCAAGGGGCGAGATCCGAGCAGTTCTTC CACTNSQGARSEQFF
TRBJ1-4 many TRBV12-3/TRBV12-4 TRBD1 TGTGCCAGCAGTTACGACAGGGGTGGAATGTTTTTT CASSYDRGGMFF
TRBJ1-2 many TRBV20-1 . TGCAGTGCTAGTAGGGCAGGGGCATATGGCTACACCTTC CSASRAGAYGYTF
TRBJ2-7 many TRBV28 . TGTGCCAGCAGTGGGGGACCCCCGAGCTCCTACGAGCAGTACTTC CASSGGPPSSYEQYF
TRBJ2-3 many TRBV11-2 . TGTGCCAGCAGTCGGGGTACGAGCACAGATACGCAGTATTTT CASSRGTSTDTQYF
TRBJ1-3 many TRBV4-3 . TGCGCCAGCAGCCAAGTAGGGGGGCTCTCTGGAAACACCATATATTTT CASSQVGGLSGNTIYF
TRBJ2-1 . TRBV18 TRBD1 TGTGCCAGCACTTATCCCGGGACAGGCACCTACAATGAGCAGTTCTTC CASTYPGTGTYNEQFF
TRBJ2-3 many TRBV24-1 TRBD2 TGTGCCACCAGTGACCGGACTAGCCTTCATACGCAGTATTTT CATSDRTSLHTQYF
TRBJ2-7 many TRBV6-2/TRBV6-3 . TGTGCCACCCGCGTGGAAGGGGAAGCCTACGAGCAGTACTTC CATRVEGEAYEQYF
TRBJ2-1 . TRBV20-1 . TGCAGTGGACTCGTTTTCGCCCACAATGAGCAGTTCTTC CSGLVFAHNEQFF